These 25 T cell receptor beta chains were all obtained from the same sample, sequenced in a study of human T cells and chemical hapten exposure. TCRdb redid the calling of the RACE reads with MiXCR, one entry per CDR3 protein. Found here are about 380,000 distinct CDR3 sequences, around 5.5% of them singletons; the top ten hold 2% to 3%. As for time point: pre-sensitization, week 0. Treatment here: therapeutic diphenylcyclopropenone sensitization with weekly scalp DPC. The sequencing used whole blood, collected in connection with sensitization to the hapten diphenylcyclopropenone (DPC). The receptor source for this set is a woman in her 50s with alopecia areata. Some clones in this sample may be carry-over from other donors' samples.

There are many counts of this clonotype. This chain links TRBV14 with TRBJ1-1, with 7 positions matching TRBD1. Germline CDR1 is SGHDN and CDR2 is FVKESK. The ends lost 3 bases at V and 5 bases at J; junction bases unmatched: 12. The CDR3 contains 16 residues. The DNA for the CDR3 is TGTGCCAGCAGCCAGCGGGACAGACTCTTGGGGACTGAAGCTTTCTTT. Amino acid sequence: CASSQRDRLLGTEAFF. The full variable domain, with the rest looked up from reference TRBV14 and TRBJ1-1, is EAGVTQFPSHSVIEKGQTVTLRCDPISGHDNLYWYRRVMGKEIKFLLHFVKESKQDESGMPNNRFLAERTGGTYSTLKVQPAELEDSGVYFCASSQRDRLLGTEAFFGQGTRLTVV.

There are a few counts of this clonotype. This chain's CDR3 is CASGQSGAVYEKLFF. CDR3 coding DNA: TGCGCCAGCGGACAATCAGGGGCAGTTTATGAAAAACTGTTTTTT. The rearrangement joins TRBV10-2 to TRBJ1-4, with TRBD1 as a possible D gene (6 bases). Germline loops: CDR1 WSHSY, CDR2 SAAADI. V was pared by 8 bases and J by 6 bases, with 19 bases between. CDR3 length: 15 residues.

There are many counts of this clonotype. V is TRBV7-2 and J is TRBJ1-5; D might be TRBD1 (5 bases). The CDR3 extends over 15 amino acids. Germline CDR1 reads SGHTA; CDR2 reads FQGNSA. Trimming shortened V by 4 bases and J by 0 bases, and 10 bases separated the two germline ends. The CDR3 here is CASSSGGVSNQPQHF. For the CDR3, the DNA is TGTGCCAGCAGCTCTGGGGGAGTTAGCAATCAGCCCCAGCATTTT.

The chain combines TRBV7-6 with TRBJ1-1; no clear D gene. V was shortened by 8 bases and J by 0 bases, with 16 bases between the two germline ends. CDR1 is SGHVS, CDR2 FNYEAQ, per germline. The CDR3 covers 15 residues. DNA of the CDR3: TGTGCCAGCGGGCCGAAAACAGCTATGAACACTGAAGCTTTCTTT. Translation gives CASGPKTAMNTEAFF. Filled out from reference TRBV7-6 and TRBJ1-1, the complete variable domain reads GAGVSQSPRYKVTKRGQDVALRCDPISGHVSLYWYRQALGQGPEFLTYFNYEAQQDKSGLPNDRFSAERPEGSISTLTIQRTEQRDSAMYRCASGPKTAMNTEAFFGQGTRLTVV.

In its sample, this clonotype was seen many times. The chain joins TRBV12-3 or TRBV12-4 to TRBJ2-7, with 10 bases identical to TRBD2. The length of the CDR3 is 14 residues. V lost 1 base, J lost 7 bases, and 4 bases stayed unmatched. CDR3: CASSLVASGSEQYF. The CDR3 DNA reads TGTGCCAGCAGTTTAGTGGCTAGCGGGAGTGAGCAGTACTTC.

This clonotype has a count of ten or more. The rearrangement joins TRBV12-3 or TRBV12-4 to TRBJ1-2, with 8 nucleotides matching TRBD1. V shed 3 bases and J 8 bases; nucleotides not matched to a gene: 2. The CDR3 runs to 12 residues. The CDR3 loop is CASSFGDRGYTF. Written as DNA, the CDR3 is TGTGCCAGCAGTTTTGGGGACAGGGGCTACACCTTC.

This clonotype has only a few counts. This chain links TRBV12-3 or TRBV12-4 with TRBJ1-5; D uncertain. V lost 5 bases and J 7 bases, leaving 12 bases between the germline ends. The CDR3 consists of 13 residues. The CDR3 bases are TGTGCCAGCAGTCATAATAAAGGGCAGCCCCAGCATTTT. Protein: CASSHNKGQPQHF.

The chain employs TRBV27 and TRBJ2-1; tentatively, D is TRBD1 (5 bases). The CDR3 is 16 amino acids. The V and J ends lost 4 bases and 0 bases respectively, with 13 bases between them. Germline lookup yields CDR1 MNHEY and CDR2 SMNVEV (reference sequence). The CDR3: CASSWSGRASYNEQFF. CDR3 DNA: TGTGCCAGCAGTTGGTCTGGCAGGGCCTCCTACAATGAGCAGTTCTTC.

V gene TRBV13 combines with J gene TRBJ1-1; D perhaps matches TRBD1 (6 bases). CDR3 length equals 15 residues. V dropped 5 bases and J dropped 5 bases, with 18 bases sitting between them. Germline loops: CDR1 PRHDT, CDR2 FYEKMQ (reference sequence). CDR3 sequence: CASSPRGRGRTEAFF. The CDR3 coding sequence is TGTGCCAGCAGCCCCCGGGGGAGGGGGAGAACTGAAGCTTTCTTT.

The genes are TRBV7-3 and TRBJ2-2; 7 bases align to TRBD2. CDR3 length equals 16 residues. The germline gives CDR1 SGHTA, CDR2 FQGTGA. The trim removed 1 base at V and 2 bases at J, leaving 4 bases unmatched. The CDR3 DNA follows: TGTGCCAGCAGCTTAAACGGCGGGGGAAACACCGGGGAGCTGTTTTTT. Its translation is CASSLNGGGNTGELFF.

This clonotype was counted ten times or more. The gene calls are TRBV7-2 and TRBJ1-2; D call uncertain. V dropped 6 bases and J dropped 5 bases, with 16 bases sitting between them. Germline CDR1 SGHTA, CDR2 FQGNSA. This CDR3 contains 14 residues. As DNA, the CDR3 is TGTGCCAGCAGTTCCCGCCAGAGCTATTATGGCTACACCTTC. It codes for CASSSRQSYYGYTF. The whole variable domain, filled in from reference TRBV7-2 and TRBJ1-2, reads GAGVSQSPSNKVTEKGKDVELRCDPISGHTALYWYRQSLGQGLEFLIYFQGNSAPDKSGLPSDRFSAERTGGSVSTLTIQRTQQEDSAVYLCASSSRQSYYGYTFGSGTRLTVV.

This clonotype was picked up many times. The chain's CDR3 is CASSHTTGSGELFF. Here the CDR3 DNA reads TGTGCCAGCAGCCATACTACAGGGTCCGGGGAGCTGTTTTTT. The chain employs TRBV3-1 and TRBJ2-2, with D maybe TRBD1 (6 bases). The CDR3 runs 14 residues. The germline CDR1 and CDR2 sequences are LGHDT and YNNKEL (reference sequence). V lost 3 bases to trimming and J lost 6 bases, with 11 bases between them.

This clonotype was observed a few times. The rearrangement joins TRBV3-1 to TRBJ2-1; TRBD2 is a possible D gene (6 bases). Trimming took off 1 base at V and 15 bases at J, with 19 bases between the two ends. The V gene's germline CDR1 is LGHDT and CDR2 YNNKEL (reference sequence). This CDR3 spans 14 amino acids. The CDR3 DNA follows: TGTGCCAGCAGCCAAGTCTCCACTAGCTCCTATCTGTTCTTC. Translating it yields CASSQVSTSSYLFF.

This clonotype has ten or more counts. V is TRBV20-1 and J is TRBJ2-5; TRBD2 might be the D (6 bases). The V end was cut by 3 bases, the J end by 0 bases, with 11 bases between. This CDR3 spans 14 amino acids. CDR1 is DFQATT, CDR2 SNEGSKA, per germline (reference sequence). The CDR3: CSASRGLNQETQYF. For the CDR3, the DNA is TGCAGTGCTAGTAGGGGACTGAACCAAGAGACCCAGTACTTC.

This clonotype was picked up many times. The chain is built from TRBV6-2 or TRBV6-3 and TRBJ1-5; 7 positions agree with TRBD1. The germline V gene encodes CDR1 MNHEY and CDR2 SVGEGT. This CDR3 is 14 amino acids long. Trimming took 6 bases from V and 9 from J; bases not matched to a gene: 11. CDR3 in DNA: TGTGCCAGCAGCTTTGGGACAGTCACTCGGCCCCAGCATTTT. This sequence encodes CASSFGTVTRPQHF.

This clonotype was seen ten or more times. This chain connects TRBV29-1 to TRBJ1-1; a weak D match, TRBD1 (5 bases). Germline V CDR1 and CDR2: SQVTM, ANQGSEA. The CDR3 totals 12 residues. Trimming removed 6 bases at V and 2 bases at J, with 10 bases between. The CDR3 region is CSVGRANTEAFF. The CDR3 DNA reads as TGCAGCGTGGGGCGGGCCAACACTGAAGCTTTCTTT.

This clonotype came up many times. The rearrangement links TRBV5-1 to TRBJ2-3; D is unresolved. V lost 0 bases and J 5 bases, leaving 7 bases between the germline ends. Per the germline V gene, CDR1 is SGHRS and CDR2 is YFSETQ. The CDR3 runs to 13 residues. The CDR3 DNA reads as TGCGCCAGCAGCTTGGCCCAGCAAGATACGCAGTATTTT. Translation gives CASSLAQQDTQYF.

This clonotype was picked up a small number of times. The chain employs TRBV3-1 and TRBJ2-3; TRBD2 is a possible D gene (5 bases). Looked up from germline, CDR1 is LGHDT and CDR2 is YNNKEL (reference sequence). CDR3 length equals 16 residues. V lost 1 base and J 0 bases, leaving 11 bases between the germline ends. This chain's CDR3 is CASSQATAASTDTQYF. The CDR3, as DNA: TGTGCCAGCAGCCAAGCAACAGCGGCTAGCACAGATACGCAGTATTTT.

The V and J genes are TRBV30 and TRBJ2-5, with D unclear. The ends were cut back, 0 bases at V and 5 bases at J, with 4 bases in the middle. Germline CDR1 and CDR2: GTSNPN and SVGIG (reference sequence). CDR3 length: 11 amino acids. Here the CDR3 reads CAWSVSETQYF. In nucleotides, the CDR3 is TGTGCCTGGAGTGTATCCGAGACCCAGTACTTC.

This clonotype was seen ten or more times. V gene TRBV12-3 or TRBV12-4 combines with J gene TRBJ2-3; D is unresolved. There are 10 residues in the CDR3. V gave up 5 bases and J gave up 8 bases, with 5 bases separating them. Here the CDR3 DNA reads TGTGCCAGCAGTGTAGGTACGCAGTATTTT. Translated: CASSVGTQYF.

The rearrangement joins TRBV4-2 to TRBJ2-3, with 7 bases that match TRBD2. The germline gives CDR1 LGHNA, CDR2 YNFKEQ. CDR3 length equals 16 residues. Germline trimming cut 1 base from V and 4 bases from J; bases unmatched to any gene: 8. Written as DNA, the CDR3 is TGTGCCAGCAGCCAAGTCGGCGGGGGAGGCGCAGATACGCAGTATTTT. Residues: CASSQVGGGGADTQYF.

This clonotype appeared many times. The V and J genes are TRBV4-2 and TRBJ1-2; tentatively, D is TRBD1 (5 bases). The CDR3 sequence is 15 residues long. V gave up 7 bases and J gave up 0 bases, with 15 bases separating them. Germline loops: CDR1 LGHNA, CDR2 YNFKEQ. In DNA form, the CDR3 reads TGTGCCAGCACTAAGTCCGGGGCCGCTAACTATGGCTACACCTTC. Its translation: CASTKSGAANYGYTF.

This chain uses TRBV27 with TRBJ1-3; 7 nucleotides agree with TRBD1. CDR3 length: 16 amino acids. The V gene's germline CDR1 is MNHEY and CDR2 SMNVEV (reference sequence). V gave up 7 bases and J gave up 1 base; unmatched junction bases: 10. The CDR3 sequence is CASTITGALSGNTIYF. Here the CDR3 DNA reads TGTGCCAGCACAATAACAGGGGCGTTATCTGGAAACACCATATATTTT.

This clonotype occurred many times. The chain employs TRBV12-3 or TRBV12-4 and TRBJ2-7, with no clear D. The V and J ends lost 2 bases and 0 bases respectively, with 5 bases between them. The CDR3 spans 13 residues. CDR3 sequence: CASSLRSSYEQYF. In DNA form, the CDR3 reads TGTGCCAGCAGTTTAAGGTCCTCCTACGAGCAGTACTTC.

Regarding this clonotype: This could be a read error, since a much larger clone is one nucleotide away. The DNA for the CDR3 is TGTGCCAGCAGAACCGGGGCAGGGGGTGTCGGGGCCAACGTCCTGACTTTC. Encoded protein: CASRTGAGGVGANVLTF. V gene TRBV12-3 or TRBV12-4 combines with J gene TRBJ2-6, with 7 positions matching TRBD1. After removal of 6 bases from V and 4 bases from J, the junction contained 12 bases not matched to a gene. The CDR3 runs 17 residues.